This T cell receptor (beta chain) was found in a study of T cells after yellow fever vaccination. Study-wide results and caveats: Among all clonotypes, a small share was observed in both CD4 and CD8 compartments. At 95% to 98% for CD4 and over 80% for CD8, most primary-vaccination clones showed up again after the booster.

Concerning this clonotype: The target antigen is unknown.

Trimming took 4 bases from V and 0 from J, leaving 4 bases between them. The length of the CDR3 is 13 residues. Germline lookup yields CDR1 LNHNV and CDR2 YYDKDF (reference sequence). TCRdb reanalysed the 5' RACE reads using MiXCR and keeps one entry per CDR3 protein. The top ten clones hold 15% to 20% of a sample with about 340,000 distinct CDR3 sequences, 8.7% of them seen once. The rearrangement joins TRBV15 to TRBJ1-5; D ambiguous. The receptor was derived from a man aged 18 to 30 who received the YFV17D yellow fever vaccine. The source was PBMCs, collected on the day of the first yellow fever vaccination. As DNA, the CDR3 is TGTGCCACCAGCATTGATAGCAATCAGCCCCAGCATTTT. This sequence encodes CATSIDSNQPQHF.